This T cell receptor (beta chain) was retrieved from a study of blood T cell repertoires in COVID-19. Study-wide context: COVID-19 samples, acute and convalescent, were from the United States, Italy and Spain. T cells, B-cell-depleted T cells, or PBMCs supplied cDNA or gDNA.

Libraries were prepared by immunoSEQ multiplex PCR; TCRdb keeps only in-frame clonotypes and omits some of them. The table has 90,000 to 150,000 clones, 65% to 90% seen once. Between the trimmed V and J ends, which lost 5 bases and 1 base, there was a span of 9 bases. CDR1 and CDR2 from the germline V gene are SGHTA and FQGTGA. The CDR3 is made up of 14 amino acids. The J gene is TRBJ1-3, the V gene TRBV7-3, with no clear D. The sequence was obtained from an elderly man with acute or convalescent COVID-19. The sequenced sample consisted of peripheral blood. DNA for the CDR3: TGTGCCAGCAGCGCCCTTGCGTCTGGAAACACCATATATTTT. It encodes CASSALASGNTIYF.